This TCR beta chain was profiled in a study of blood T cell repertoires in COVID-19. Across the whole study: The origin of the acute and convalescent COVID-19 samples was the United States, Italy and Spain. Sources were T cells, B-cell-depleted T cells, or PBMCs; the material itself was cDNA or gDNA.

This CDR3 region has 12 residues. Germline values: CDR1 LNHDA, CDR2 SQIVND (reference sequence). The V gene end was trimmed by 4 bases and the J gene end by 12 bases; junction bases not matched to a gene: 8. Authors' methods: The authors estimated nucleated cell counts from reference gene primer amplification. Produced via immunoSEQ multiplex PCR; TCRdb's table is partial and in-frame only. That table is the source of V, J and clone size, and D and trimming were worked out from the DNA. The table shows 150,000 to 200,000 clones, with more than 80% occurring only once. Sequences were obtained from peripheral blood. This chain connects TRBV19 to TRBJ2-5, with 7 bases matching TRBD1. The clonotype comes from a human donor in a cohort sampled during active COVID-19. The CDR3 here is CASSTRQGKEYF. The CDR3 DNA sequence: TGTGCCAGTAGTACACGACAGGGCAAGGAGTACTTC.